This T cell receptor (beta chain) appears in the sequencing data of a study of T cell responses to AZD1222 COVID-19 vaccine. Whole-study results and caveats: Clonal diversity may have been underestimated in mostly white British donors.

Germline V lookup: CDR1 MDHEN, CDR2 SYDVKM. V gave up 3 bases and J gave up 11 bases, with 14 bases separating them. This CDR3 has 12 residues. As concerns this clone: Its antigen is unidentified.

Repertoires were generated with immunoSEQ multiplex PCR, while TCRdb's copy carries only in-frame clones and drops some. The data hold some 100,000 clones, with around nine tenths observed a single time. The specimen was peripheral blood, collected on day 0 of AZD1222 vaccination. V and J are TRBV28 and TRBJ2-7; D is unclear. The sequence was obtained from an adult in good health. As DNA, the CDR3 is TGTGCCAGCAGTTTTGGCAAGGGCCCAAAGTACTTC. Encoded protein: CASSFGKGPKYF.